A single sample is the source of the 3 T cell receptor beta chains below, sequenced in a study of T cell responses to AZD1222 COVID-19 vaccine. The assay was immunoSEQ multiplex PCR, and TCRdb's table has in-frame clones only and misses some. The sample contains 75,000 to 95,000 clones, 70% to 90% of which appear only once. This specimen consisted of peripheral blood, obtained on day 0 of AZD1222 vaccination. The receptors stem from an adult in good health.

This clone appeared a single time. This chain uses TRBV9 with TRBJ2-3, with D tentatively TRBD1 (5 bases). Between the trimmed V and J ends, which lost 4 bases and 2 bases, there was a span of 11 bases. The CDR3 totals 14 residues. CDR1 SGDLS and CDR2 YYNGEE come from the germline V gene. The CDR3 sequence is CASSTRASTDTQYF. CDR3 nucleotides: TGTGCCAGCAGCACCAGGGCCTCCACAGATACGCAGTATTTT.

V is TRBV3-1 (or the pseudogene TRBV3-2) and J is TRBJ2-2, with D possibly TRBD2 on 7 matching bases. CDR3 length: 15 residues. Per germline, CDR1 LGHDT and CDR2 YNNKEL (reference sequence). The ends were cut back, 2 bases at V and 6 bases at J, with 13 bases in the middle. The CDR3 DNA is TGTGCCAGCAGCCAAACCTTAGGGGGGGCCGGGGAGCTGTTTTTT. It translates to CASSQTLGGAGELFF.

The CDR3 sequence: CASRPQGRGNSPLHF. The DNA of the CDR3 is TGTGCCAGCAGACCACAGGGAAGGGGGAATTCACCCCTCCACTTT. The J gene is TRBJ1-6, the V gene TRBV7-2; maybe TRBD1 (6 bases). Germline V lookup: CDR1 SGHTA, CDR2 FQGNSA. V lost 6 bases and J lost 7, with 16 bases in between. The CDR3 loop spans 15 amino acids.